These T cell receptor beta chains were read from a single sample in a study of T cells in Graves' hyperthyroidism and ophthalmopathy. TCRdb reanalysed the multiplex PCR reads using MiXCR and keeps one entry per CDR3 protein. The sample has approximately 710,000 distinct CDR3 sequences, 15% to 20% seen once. Material for sequencing was blood. Every receptor here comes from a man aged 45-65 years with Graves' hyperthyroidism. Each CDR3 is given with its conserved first and last residue. The order of the fields is clone size, D gene, J gene, V gene, CDR3 protein, CDR3 DNA. The D gene is left open where the match is weak. Clone size is given for some rows only: seen once, a few or many times, or a class if the clone is expanded.

>few|.|TRBJ2-5|TRBV4-1
CASSQVSSQETQYF
TGCGCCAGCAGCCAAGTGTCCTCGCAAGAGACCCAGTACTTC
>many|TRBD1|TRBJ2-1|TRBV11-2
CASSSRQGVLRNEQFF
TGTGCCAGCAGCTCCCGACAGGGGGTACTACGAAATGAGCAGTTCTTC
>few|TRBD2|TRBJ2-3|TRBV5-1
CASSLGGLAVLWTADTQYF
TGCGCCAGCAGCTTGGGGGGACTAGCGGTCCTCTGGACGGCAGATACGCAGTATTTT
>few|.|TRBJ2-1|TRBV27
CASRVEGSYNEQFF
TGTGCCAGCAGAGTAGAAGGATCCTACAATGAGCAGTTCTTC
>few|.|TRBJ2-3|TRBV4-2
CASSQEGLKSDTQYF
TGTGCCAGCAGCCAAGAGGGACTGAAATCAGATACGCAGTATTTT
>many|.|TRBJ1-1|TRBV7-8
CASSLDIDTEAFF
TGTGCCAGCAGCTTAGATATCGACACTGAAGCTTTCTTT
>once|.|TRBJ2-7|TRBV19
CASSIFGTDEDEQYF
TGTGCCAGTAGTATATTCGGGACTGATGAAGACGAGCAGTACTTC
>few|TRBD2|TRBJ2-1|TRBV30
CAWRGLAGGFSSYNEQFF
TGTGCCTGGAGGGGACTAGCGGGAGGGTTTAGCTCCTACAATGAGCAGTTCTTC
>many|.|TRBJ1-4|TRBV28
CASSFIGAANEKLFF
TGTGCCAGCAGTTTTATCGGTGCGGCTAATGAAAAACTGTTTTTT
>.|TRBD1|TRBJ1-1|TRBV5-8
CASSPGTGLRNTEAFF
TGTGCCAGCAGCCCCGGGACAGGACTAAGGAACACTGAAGCTTTCTTT
>many|.|TRBJ1-1|TRBV30
CAWRLPDRNTEAFF
TGTGCCTGGAGGCTCCCTGACAGAAACACTGAAGCTTTCTTT
>many|.|TRBJ2-2|TRBV14
CASSQERDTGELFF
TGTGCCAGCAGCCAAGAAAGGGACACCGGGGAGCTGTTTTTT
>many|.|TRBJ2-1|TRBV27
CASSPGSPTTQFF
TGTGCCAGCAGTCCGGGCAGCCCCACCACCCAGTTCTTC
>few|TRBD1|TRBJ2-6|TRBV7-2
CASSYKGTGGSGANVLTF
TGTGCCAGCAGCTATAAGGGGACAGGGGGCTCTGGGGCCAACGTCCTGACTTTC
>few|TRBD1|TRBJ1-4|TRBV3-1
CASSQPDRADEKLFF
TGTGCCAGCAGCCAACCTGACAGGGCTGACGAAAAACTGTTTTTT
>many|TRBD1|TRBJ2-1|TRBV14
CASSHRDRTTRYNEQFF
TGTGCCAGCAGCCACCGGGACAGAACTACCCGATACAATGAGCAGTTCTTC
>.|.|TRBJ2-1|TRBV24-1
CATSDVRVSYNEQFF
TGTGCCACCAGTGATGTCAGGGTTTCCTACAATGAGCAGTTCTTC
>.|TRBD2|TRBJ2-3|TRBV20-1
CSARDLSGSIFTDTQYF
TGCAGTGCTAGAGATCTTAGCGGGAGTATTTTCACAGATACGCAGTATTTT
>few|.|TRBJ1-1|TRBV28
CASLSKVGQTWIAFF
TGTGCCAGCCTAAGTAAGGTGGGTCAAACCTGGATTGCTTTCTTT
>.|.|TRBJ2-7|TRBV30
CAWSGSSLYYEQYF
TGTGCCTGGAGTGGATCTAGTTTATACTACGAGCAGTACTTC